These 4 T cell receptor beta chains were sequenced from one sample in a study of T cells after yellow fever vaccination. One entry per CDR3 protein results from TCRdb running MiXCR on the 5' RACE reads. The table records about 340,000 distinct CDR3 sequences, almost 4% of them present only once. The sequencing here drew on PBMCs, taken 5 days after the yellow fever booster vaccination. Source of these receptors: a man younger than 35 who received the YFV17D yellow fever vaccine.

The chain links TRBV21-1 to TRBJ2-4; the table assigns TRBD1, which was not confirmed against the DNA. TRBV21-1 is annotated as a pseudogene. This CDR3 region has 13 residues. The CDR3 sequence: CARIPRESNIQYF. For the CDR3, the DNA is TGTGCCAGGATCCCTCGGGAATCAAACATTCAGTACTTC.

This clonotype appeared a few times. The rearrangement uses TRBV20-1 and TRBJ2-3; D may match TRBD1 or TRBD2 (5 bases each). Trimming shortened V by 6 bases and J by 8 bases, and 21 bases separated the two germline ends. The CDR3 contains 14 residues. The germline V gene encodes CDR1 DFQATT and CDR2 SNEGSKA (reference sequence). As DNA, the CDR3 is TGCAGTGCCACCCTCGGGACCACACTTGGTACGCAGTATTTT. The encoded protein is CSATLGTTLGTQYF.

The chain uses TRBV11-2 and TRBJ2-1; weak D call: TRBD1 (5 bases). V lost 2 bases and J 8 bases, leaving 16 bases between the germline ends. CDR3 length: 15 residues. CDR1 is SGHAT and CDR2 is FQNNGV in the germline V gene. CDR3 sequence (DNA): TGTGCCAGCAGCTTATCGGCCAGGGAAATCGATGAGCAGTTCTTC. Translated: CASSLSAREIDEQFF.

This rearrangement joins TRBV10-3 to TRBJ2-5, with D perhaps TRBD2 (6 bases). The CDR3 consists of 13 residues. Germline V lookup: CDR1 ENHRY, CDR2 SYGVKD. V lost 4 bases and J lost 5, with 11 bases in between. CDR3 loop: CAISGGVRETQYF. The DNA of the CDR3 is TGTGCCATCAGTGGGGGGGTCCGGGAGACCCAGTACTTC.